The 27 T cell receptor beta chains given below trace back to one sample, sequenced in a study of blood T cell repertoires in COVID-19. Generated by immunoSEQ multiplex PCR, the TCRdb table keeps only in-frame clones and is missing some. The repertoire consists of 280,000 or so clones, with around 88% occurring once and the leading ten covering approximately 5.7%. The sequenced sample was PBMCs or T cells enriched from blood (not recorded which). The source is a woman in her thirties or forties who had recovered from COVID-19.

The CDR3 nucleotides are TGTGCCTGGACCGTACAGGGAGCGTCCTACGAGCAGTACTTC. Translation: CAWTVQGASYEQYF. The chain couples TRBV30 to TRBJ2-7; TRBD1 might be the D (6 bases). The ends were cut back, 4 bases at V and 1 base at J, with 14 bases in the middle. CDR3 length: 14 residues. CDR1 and CDR2 from the germline V gene are GTSNPN and SVGIG (reference sequence).

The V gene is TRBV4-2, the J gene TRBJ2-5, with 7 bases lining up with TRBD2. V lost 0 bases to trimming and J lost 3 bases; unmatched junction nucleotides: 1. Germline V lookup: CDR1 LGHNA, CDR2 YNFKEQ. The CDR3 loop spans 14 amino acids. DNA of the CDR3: TGTGCCAGCAGCCAAGACGGGGGGAAAGAGACCCAGTACTTC. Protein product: CASSQDGGKETQYF.

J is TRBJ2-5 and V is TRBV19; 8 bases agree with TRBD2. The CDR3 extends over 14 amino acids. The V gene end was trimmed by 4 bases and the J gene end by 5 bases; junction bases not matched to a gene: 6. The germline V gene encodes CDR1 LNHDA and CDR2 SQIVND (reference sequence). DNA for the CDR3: TGTGCCAGTAGTACTAAGACTAGCGCCGAGACCCAGTACTTC. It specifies CASSTKTSAETQYF.

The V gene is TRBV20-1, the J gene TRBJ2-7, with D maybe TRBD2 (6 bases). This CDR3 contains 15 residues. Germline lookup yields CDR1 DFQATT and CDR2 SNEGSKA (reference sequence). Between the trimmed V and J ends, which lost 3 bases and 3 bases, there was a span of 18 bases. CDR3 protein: CSASPPTSSGYEQYF. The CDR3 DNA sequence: TGCAGTGCTAGTCCCCCCACTAGCTCCGGCTACGAGCAGTACTTC.

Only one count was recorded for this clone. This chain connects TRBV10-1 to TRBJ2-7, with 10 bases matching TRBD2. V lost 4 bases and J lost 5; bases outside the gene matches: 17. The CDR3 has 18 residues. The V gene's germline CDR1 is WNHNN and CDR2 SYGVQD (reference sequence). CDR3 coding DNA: TGCGCCAGCAGTGGAGTAGCGGGAGGTCCCGAGGCCTTAGACGAGCAGTACTTC. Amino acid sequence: CASSGVAGGPEALDEQYF.

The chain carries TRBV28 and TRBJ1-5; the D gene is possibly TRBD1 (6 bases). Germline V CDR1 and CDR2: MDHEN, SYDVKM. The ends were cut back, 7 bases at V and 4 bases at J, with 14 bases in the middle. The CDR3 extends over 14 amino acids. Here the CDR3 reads CASMEQGLNQPQHF. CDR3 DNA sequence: TGTGCCAGCATGGAACAGGGTCTAAATCAGCCCCAGCATTTT.

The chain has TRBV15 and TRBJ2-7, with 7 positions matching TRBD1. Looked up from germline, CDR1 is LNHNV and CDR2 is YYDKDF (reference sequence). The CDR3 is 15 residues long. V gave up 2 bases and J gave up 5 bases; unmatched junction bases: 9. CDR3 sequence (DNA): TGTGCCACCAGCAGACGACAGGGAATAGTCGACGAGCAGTACTTC. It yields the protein CATSRRQGIVDEQYF.

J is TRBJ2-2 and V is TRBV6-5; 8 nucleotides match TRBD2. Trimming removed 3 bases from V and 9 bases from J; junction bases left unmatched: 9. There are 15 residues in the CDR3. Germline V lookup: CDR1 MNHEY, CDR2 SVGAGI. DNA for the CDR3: TGTGCCAGCAGTTATCAGAGCGGGGGTGGGAGGGAGCTGTTTTTT. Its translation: CASSYQSGGGRELFF.

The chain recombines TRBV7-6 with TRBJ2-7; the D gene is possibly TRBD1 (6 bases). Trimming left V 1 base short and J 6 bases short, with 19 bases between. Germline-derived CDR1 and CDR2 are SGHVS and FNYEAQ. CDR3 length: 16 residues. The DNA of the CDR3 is TGTGCCAGCAGCTTAGAGGTTGTAGGTCGCAGGGGCGAGCAGTACTTC. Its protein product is CASSLEVVGRRGEQYF.

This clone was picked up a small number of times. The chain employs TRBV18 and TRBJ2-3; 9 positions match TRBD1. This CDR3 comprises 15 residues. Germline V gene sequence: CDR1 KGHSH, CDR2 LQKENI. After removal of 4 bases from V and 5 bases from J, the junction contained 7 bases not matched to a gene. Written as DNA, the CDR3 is TGTGCCAGCTCACAAATCGGGACAGGGAAAGATACGCAGTATTTT. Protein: CASSQIGTGKDTQYF.

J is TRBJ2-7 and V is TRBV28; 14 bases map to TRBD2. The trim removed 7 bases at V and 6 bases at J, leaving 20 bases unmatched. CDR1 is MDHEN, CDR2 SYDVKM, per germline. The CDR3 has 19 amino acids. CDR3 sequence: CASTPIKGTSGRSWLEQYF. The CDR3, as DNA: TGTGCCAGCACCCCTATAAAGGGGACTAGCGGGAGATCGTGGCTCGAGCAGTACTTC.

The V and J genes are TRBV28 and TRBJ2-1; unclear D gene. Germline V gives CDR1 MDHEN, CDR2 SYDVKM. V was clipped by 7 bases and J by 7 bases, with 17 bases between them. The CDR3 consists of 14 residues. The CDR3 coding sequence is TGTGCCAGCACCCCAAAGAGACTGATGAATGAGCAGTTCTTC. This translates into CASTPKRLMNEQFF. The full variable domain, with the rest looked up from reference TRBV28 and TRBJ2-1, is DVKVTQSSRYLVKRTGEKVFLECVQDMDHENMFWYRQDPGLGLRLIYFSYDVKMKEKGDIPEGYSVSREKKERFSLILESASTNQTSMYLCASTPKRLMNEQFFGPGTRLTVL.

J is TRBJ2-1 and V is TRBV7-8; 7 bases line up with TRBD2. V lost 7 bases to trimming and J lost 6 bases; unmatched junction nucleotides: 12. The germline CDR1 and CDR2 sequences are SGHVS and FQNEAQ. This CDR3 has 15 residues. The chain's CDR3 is CASTLGSWGGNEQFF. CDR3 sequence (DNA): TGTGCCAGCACCTTGGGGTCGTGGGGGGGCAATGAGCAGTTCTTC.

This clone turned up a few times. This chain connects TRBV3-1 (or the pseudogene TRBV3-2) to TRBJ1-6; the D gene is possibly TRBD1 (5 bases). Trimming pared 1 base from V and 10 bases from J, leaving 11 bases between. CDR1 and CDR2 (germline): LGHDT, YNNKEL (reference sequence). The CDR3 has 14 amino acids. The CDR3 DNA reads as TGTGCCAGCAGCCAAGCCTCCAGGGAATCACCCCTCCACTTT. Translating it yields CASSQASRESPLHF.

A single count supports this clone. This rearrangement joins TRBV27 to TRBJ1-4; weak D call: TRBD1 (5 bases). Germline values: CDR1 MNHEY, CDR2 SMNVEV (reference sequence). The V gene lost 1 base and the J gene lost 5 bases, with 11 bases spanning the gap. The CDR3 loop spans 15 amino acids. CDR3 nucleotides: TGTGCCAGCAGTTTATGGGGCAGGAAAAATGAAAAACTGTTTTTT. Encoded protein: CASSLWGRKNEKLFF.

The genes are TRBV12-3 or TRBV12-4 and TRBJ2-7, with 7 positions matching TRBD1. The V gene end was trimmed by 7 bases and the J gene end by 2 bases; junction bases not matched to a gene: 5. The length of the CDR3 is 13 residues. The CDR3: CASTTQGTYEQYF. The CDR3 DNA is TGTGCCAGCACCACACAGGGGACCTACGAGCAGTACTTC.

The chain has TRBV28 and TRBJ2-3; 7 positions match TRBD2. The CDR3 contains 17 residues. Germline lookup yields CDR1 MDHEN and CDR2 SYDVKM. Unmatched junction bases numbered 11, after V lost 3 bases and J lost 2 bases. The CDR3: CASSFHYAAGFTDTQYF. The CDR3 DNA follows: TGTGCCAGCAGTTTTCACTACGCAGCGGGGTTCACAGATACGCAGTATTTT.

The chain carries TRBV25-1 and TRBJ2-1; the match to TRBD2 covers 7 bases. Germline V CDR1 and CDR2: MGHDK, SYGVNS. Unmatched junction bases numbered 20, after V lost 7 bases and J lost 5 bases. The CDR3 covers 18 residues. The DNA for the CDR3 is TGTGCCAGCACCTCAAAAACCCTAGCGGTAGGGCGACACAATGAGCAGTTCTTC. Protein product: CASTSKTLAVGRHNEQFF.

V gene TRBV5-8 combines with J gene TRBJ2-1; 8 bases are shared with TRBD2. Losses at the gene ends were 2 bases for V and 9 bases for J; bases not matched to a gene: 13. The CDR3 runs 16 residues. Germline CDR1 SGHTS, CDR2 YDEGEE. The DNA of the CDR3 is TGTGCCAGCAGCTTTTTTAGCGGGACGTCTAGAAGTGAGCAGTTCTTC. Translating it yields CASSFFSGTSRSEQFF.

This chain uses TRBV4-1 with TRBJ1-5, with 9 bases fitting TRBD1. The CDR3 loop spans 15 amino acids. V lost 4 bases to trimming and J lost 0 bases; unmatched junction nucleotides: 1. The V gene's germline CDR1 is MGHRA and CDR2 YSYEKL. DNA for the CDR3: TGCGCCAGCAGCCCGGACAGGGGTAGCAATCAGCCCCAGCATTTT. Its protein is CASSPDRGSNQPQHF.

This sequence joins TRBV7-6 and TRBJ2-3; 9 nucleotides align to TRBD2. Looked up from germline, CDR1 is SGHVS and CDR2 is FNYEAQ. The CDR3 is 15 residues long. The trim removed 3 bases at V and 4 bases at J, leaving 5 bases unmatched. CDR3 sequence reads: CASSFSGSSADTQYF. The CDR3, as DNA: TGTGCCAGCAGCTTTAGCGGGAGTAGCGCAGATACGCAGTATTTT.

CDR3 in DNA: TGTGCCAGCAGCGAGGGGCTCGGCTACGAGCAGTACTTC. It encodes CASSEGLGYEQYF. The genes are TRBV9 and TRBJ2-7; maybe TRBD1 (5 bases). The CDR3 length is 13 residues. V lost 3 bases and J lost 3, with 10 bases in between. Germline V lookup: CDR1 SGDLS, CDR2 YYNGEE.

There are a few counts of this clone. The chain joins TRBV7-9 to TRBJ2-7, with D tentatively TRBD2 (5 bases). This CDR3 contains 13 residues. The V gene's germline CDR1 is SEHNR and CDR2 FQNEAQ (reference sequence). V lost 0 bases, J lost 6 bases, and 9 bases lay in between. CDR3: CASSLAGRSEQYF. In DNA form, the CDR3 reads TGTGCCAGCAGCTTAGCAGGGAGAAGCGAGCAGTACTTC.

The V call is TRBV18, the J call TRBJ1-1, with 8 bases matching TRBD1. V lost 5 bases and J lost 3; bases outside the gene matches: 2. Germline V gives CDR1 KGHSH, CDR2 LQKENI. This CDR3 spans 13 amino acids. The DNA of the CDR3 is TGTGCCAGCTCAGAACAGGGGGACACTGAAGCTTTCTTT. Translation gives CASSEQGDTEAFF. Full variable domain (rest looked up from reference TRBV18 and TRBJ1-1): NAGVMQNPRHLVRRRGQEARLRCSPMKGHSHVYWYRQLPEEGLKFMVYLQKENIIDESGMPKERFSAEFPKEGPSILRIQQVVRGDSAAYFCASSEQGDTEAFFGQGTRLTVV.

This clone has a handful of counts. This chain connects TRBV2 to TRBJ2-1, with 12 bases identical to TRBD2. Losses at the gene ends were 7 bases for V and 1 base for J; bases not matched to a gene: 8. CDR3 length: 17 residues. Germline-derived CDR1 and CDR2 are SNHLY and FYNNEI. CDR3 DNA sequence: TGTGCCAGCATGGGGACTAGCGGGCCACTTTCCTACAATGAGCAGTTCTTC. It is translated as CASMGTSGPLSYNEQFF.

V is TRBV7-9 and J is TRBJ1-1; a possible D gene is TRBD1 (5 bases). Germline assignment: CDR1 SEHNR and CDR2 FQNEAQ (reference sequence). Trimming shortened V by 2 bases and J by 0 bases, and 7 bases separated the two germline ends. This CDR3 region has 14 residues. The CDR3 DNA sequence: TGTGCCAGCAGCTTACTAGGGGTGAACACTGAAGCTTTCTTT. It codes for CASSLLGVNTEAFF.

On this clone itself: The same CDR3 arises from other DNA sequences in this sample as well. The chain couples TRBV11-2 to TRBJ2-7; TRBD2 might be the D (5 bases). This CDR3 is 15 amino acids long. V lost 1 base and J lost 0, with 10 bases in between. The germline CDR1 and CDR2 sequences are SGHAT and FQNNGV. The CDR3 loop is CASSLAGISSYEQYF. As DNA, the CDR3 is TGTGCCAGCAGCTTAGCCGGGATCAGCTCCTACGAGCAGTACTTC.